A single T cell receptor beta chain is shown here with its context. TCRdb fed the 5' RACE reads into MiXCR, producing one record per CDR3 protein. The profile shows 45,000 to 50,000 distinct CDR3 sequences, about 12% of them singletons. The time point was: blood at routine non-recurrence follow-up after resection. The data belong to a study of spatial heterogeneity in lung cancer. Whole-study context: Sequenced follow-up PBMC samples came a median of around 2 years after resection, where available.

Germline V lookup: CDR1 LGHNA, CDR2 YSLEER. Trimming took off 0 bases at V and 6 bases at J, with 14 bases between the two ends. This CDR3 contains 15 residues. The sequenced sample was PBMCs, obtained at follow-up. This clonotype was obtained from a male donor with early-stage non-small cell lung cancer. The J gene is TRBJ1-2, the V gene TRBV4-3; tentative D call: TRBD1 (5 bases). DNA of the CDR3: TGCGCCAGCAGCCAAGACAGGGCTACCACGGATGGCTACACCTTC. Its protein is CASSQDRATTDGYTF.